What follows are 27 T cell receptor beta chains derived from one specimen sequenced in a study of T cells in narcolepsy. The method was immunoSEQ multiplex PCR; TCRdb's version includes in-frame clones alone and lacks a portion of them. The sample consists of around 26,000 clones, roughly 81% of them appearing once. Sequenced input: CD45RA- memory CD4+ T cells from PBMCs. The receptors derive from a human donor with narcolepsy.

The chain has TRBV28 and TRBJ2-1, with D perhaps matching TRBD2 (6 bases). V was clipped by 6 bases and J by 2 bases, with 11 bases between them. CDR3 length equals 14 residues. CDR1 and CDR2 (germline): MDHEN, SYDVKM. CDR3 sequence: CASRAGGTYNEQFF. In nucleotides, the CDR3 is TGTGCCAGCAGAGCCGGGGGTACCTACAATGAGCAGTTCTTC.

This rearrangement joins TRBV5-4 to TRBJ2-3, with 12 nucleotides matching TRBD2. Germline V gives CDR1 SGHNT, CDR2 YYREEE (reference sequence). Germline trimming cut 2 bases from V and 3 bases from J; bases unmatched to any gene: 7. CDR3 length equals 17 residues. The CDR3 region is CASSFRLAGVSTDTQYF. For the CDR3, the DNA is TGTGCCAGCAGCTTCAGACTAGCGGGAGTGTCGACAGATACGCAGTATTTT.

This chain uses TRBV28 with TRBJ2-7, with 7 bases fitting TRBD2. Trimming cost V 5 bases and J 1 base; bases outside gene matches: 8. The length of the CDR3 is 15 residues. The V gene's germline CDR1 is MDHEN and CDR2 SYDVKM. The CDR3 region is CASSLTGTTSYEQYF. The DNA for the CDR3 is TGTGCCAGCAGTCTAACGGGGACTACGTCCTACGAGCAGTACTTC.

The J gene is TRBJ2-1, the V gene TRBV19; TRBD2 is a possible D gene (7 bases). From germline, CDR1 is LNHDA and CDR2 SQIVND (reference sequence). This CDR3 region has 14 residues. The germline V and J ends were trimmed by 7 bases and 3 bases, with 13 bases remaining between them. CDR3 sequence: CASIRGGGYNEQFF. CDR3 nucleotides: TGTGCCAGTATACGGGGAGGGGGCTACAATGAGCAGTTCTTC. The variable domain in full, completed from reference TRBV19 and TRBJ2-1, reads DGGITQSPKYLFRKEGQNVTLSCEQNLNHDAMYWYRQDPGQGLRLIYYSQIVNDFQKGDIAEGYSVSREKKESFPLTVTSAQKNPTAFYLCASIRGGGYNEQFFGPGTRLTVL.

V usage is TRBV6-1 and J usage is TRBJ2-7; the D call may be TRBD1 or TRBD2 (5 bases each). The CDR3 totals 12 residues. V was cut by 7 bases and J by 2 bases, with 9 bases left in between. In germline, CDR1 is MNHNS, CDR2 SASEGT. CDR3 sequence reads: CASTGPTYEQYF. CDR3 coding DNA: TGTGCCAGCACGGGACCAACCTACGAGCAGTACTTC.

V usage is TRBV29-1 and J usage is TRBJ2-2; TRBD2 aligns across 10 bases. Per the germline V gene, CDR1 is SQVTM and CDR2 is ANQGSEA. The V gene end was trimmed by 5 bases and the J gene end by 3 bases; junction bases not matched to a gene: 6. The length of the CDR3 is 15 residues. CDR3 in DNA: TGCAGCGTTCCCTCTAGCGGGAGTGACACCGGGGAGCTGTTTTTT. Translation: CSVPSSGSDTGELFF.

The chain uses TRBV29-1 and TRBJ2-7; D gene uncertain. This CDR3 contains 11 residues. V gave up 8 bases and J gave up 2 bases, with 10 bases separating them. Germline CDR1 and CDR2: SQVTM and ANQGSEA. CDR3 nucleotide sequence: TGCAGCTGTCGTGGGGCCTACGAGCAGTACTTC. Encoded protein: CSCRGAYEQYF.

This sequence joins TRBV7-2 and TRBJ2-7; TRBD1 aligns across 10 bases. Germline values: CDR1 SGHTA, CDR2 FQGNSA. There are 19 residues in the CDR3. The ends lost 1 base at V and 2 bases at J; junction bases unmatched: 14. This chain's CDR3 is CASSLGLGFRDRGPYEQYF. CDR3 sequence (DNA): TGTGCCAGCAGCTTAGGGCTGGGGTTCCGGGACAGGGGTCCCTACGAGCAGTACTTC.

This clone was picked up one time. The chain employs TRBV14 and TRBJ2-5, with D unclear. Between the trimmed V and J ends, which lost 2 bases and 5 bases, there was a span of 9 bases. CDR3 length equals 13 residues. Germline CDR1 SGHDN, CDR2 FVKESK. CDR3 amino acids: CASSQLLSETQYF. CDR3 DNA: TGTGCCAGCAGCCAACTTCTGTCGGAGACCCAGTACTTC.

The chain recombines TRBV7-2 with TRBJ2-3, with 8 nucleotides matching TRBD2. Germline V gives CDR1 SGHTA, CDR2 FQGNSA. This CDR3 has 13 residues. V gave up 6 bases and J gave up 6 bases; unmatched junction bases: 5. The CDR3 DNA reads as TGTGCCAGCAGAAAAGCGGGAGTGGATACGCAGTATTTT. Residues: CASRKAGVDTQYF.

The V call is TRBV7-2, the J call TRBJ2-5; 7 nucleotides agree with TRBD2. The V gene end was trimmed by 3 bases and the J gene end by 2 bases; junction bases not matched to a gene: 6. The CDR3 totals 15 residues. Germline CDR1 SGHTA, CDR2 FQGNSA. The chain's CDR3 is CASSLQAGYQETQYF. The CDR3 bases are TGTGCCAGCAGCTTGCAAGCGGGATATCAAGAGACCCAGTACTTC.

This chain joins TRBV18 and TRBJ2-6; 8 nucleotides match TRBD1. This CDR3 spans 20 amino acids. The V and J ends lost 1 base and 1 base, in that order; junction bases with no gene match: 12. Per germline, CDR1 KGHSH and CDR2 LQKENI. The DNA for the CDR3 is TGTGCCAGCTCACCACGTCCGATTGGACAGGGTGGATCTGGGGCCAACGTCCTGACTTTC. Amino acids: CASSPRPIGQGGSGANVLTF.

This clone was observed a few times. The chain joins TRBV19 to TRBJ1-1; 12 bases fit TRBD1. The junction had 9 bases not matched to a gene; V was cut back by 4 bases and J by 6 bases. Germline V gene sequence: CDR1 LNHDA, CDR2 SQIVND (reference sequence). CDR3 length: 16 amino acids. The CDR3 protein is CASSNRDRGRLSEAFF. In nucleotides, the CDR3 is TGTGCCAGTAGTAACCGGGACAGGGGGCGGTTATCTGAAGCTTTCTTT.

V usage is TRBV6-6 and J usage is TRBJ2-1; TRBD2 matches at 8 bases. This CDR3 has 15 residues. Trimming removed 4 bases from V and 2 bases from J; junction bases left unmatched: 4. The germline CDR1 and CDR2 sequences are MNHNY and SVGAGI (reference sequence). The CDR3 DNA follows: TGTGCCAGCAGTTCGACGGGAGGGGCCTACAATGAGCAGTTCTTC. It yields the protein CASSSTGGAYNEQFF.

This rearrangement joins TRBV4-1 to TRBJ1-5; D possibly corresponds to TRBD1 (6 bases). CDR1 is MGHRA and CDR2 is YSYEKL in the germline V gene. This CDR3 spans 14 amino acids. Trimming took 1 base from V and 5 from J, leaving 9 bases between them. The CDR3 protein is CASSQGTADQPQHF. In DNA form, the CDR3 reads TGCGCCAGCAGCCAAGGGACAGCGGATCAGCCCCAGCATTTT.

This chain connects TRBV2 to TRBJ2-5; weak D call: TRBD2 (6 bases). V dropped 5 bases and J dropped 1 base, with 8 bases sitting between them. Germline V CDR1 and CDR2: SNHLY, FYNNEI. The CDR3 has 13 amino acids. In nucleotides, the CDR3 is TGTGCCAGCAGTATAGCGGTCCAAGAGACCCAGTACTTC. Encoded protein: CASSIAVQETQYF.

This clone has a handful of counts. The chain is built from TRBV19 and TRBJ1-5, with D tentatively TRBD1 (6 bases). From germline, CDR1 is LNHDA and CDR2 SQIVND (reference sequence). The length of the CDR3 is 14 residues. V lost 6 bases and J 8 bases, leaving 17 bases between the germline ends. The CDR3 region has the DNA TGTGCCAGTAGAAGTGTTGGGGCAGGGGAGCCCCAGCATTTT. Protein: CASRSVGAGEPQHF.

The V gene is TRBV5-4, the J gene TRBJ2-7; 8 bases line up with TRBD2. The germline V gene encodes CDR1 SGHNT and CDR2 YYREEE (reference sequence). With 5 bases clipped from V and 6 bases from J, the junction kept 10 bases outside the gene matches. The CDR3 extends over 14 amino acids. The CDR3 nucleotides read TGTGCCAGCAGTTCCGGGACTAGAACGGGCGAGCAGTACTTC. It is translated as CASSSGTRTGEQYF.

The CDR3 nucleotides are TGCAGCGTCCCGGGCAGGGATCCCTACGAGCAGTACTTC. It is translated as CSVPGRDPYEQYF. The rearrangement links TRBV29-1 to TRBJ2-7, with a tentative D call TRBD1 (5 bases). CDR1 is SQVTM and CDR2 is ANQGSEA in the germline V gene. The CDR3 consists of 13 residues. Trimming shortened V by 6 bases and J by 2 bases, and 14 bases separated the two germline ends.

This clone was found once. The chain joins TRBV7-9 to TRBJ2-1, with TRBD2 matching over 9 bases. After removal of 6 bases from V and 7 bases from J, the junction contained 16 bases not matched to a gene. This CDR3 is built from 17 residues. CDR1 and CDR2 (germline): SEHNR, FQNEAQ (reference sequence). The CDR3: CASRPEGTLAGRNEQFF. Here the CDR3 DNA reads TGTGCCAGCAGACCGGAAGGGACGCTAGCGGGGAGGAATGAGCAGTTCTTC.

The chain carries TRBV6-1 and TRBJ2-6; no clear D. CDR1 is MNHNS and CDR2 is SASEGT in the germline V gene. The CDR3 is 14 amino acids. V was shortened by 4 bases and J by 4 bases, with 8 bases between the two germline ends. In nucleotides, the CDR3 is TGTGCCAGCAGTGCTTGGGTGGGGGCCAACGTCCTGACTTTC. Protein: CASSAWVGANVLTF.

The count of this clone is one. The rearrangement uses TRBV5-5 and TRBJ1-3, with 7 positions matching TRBD1. The CDR3 has 15 amino acids. V lost 0 bases, J lost 0 bases, and 0 bases stayed unmatched. CDR1 is SGHKS, CDR2 YYEKEE, per germline (reference sequence). The CDR3 DNA follows: TGTGCCAGCAGCTTGGACAGGGGCTCTGGAAACACCATATATTTT. Translated, it gives CASSLDRGSGNTIYF.

This clone has just one count. CDR3 loop: CASSLDGSVSGNTIYF. CDR3 in DNA: TGCGCCAGCAGCTTGGACGGCAGCGTCTCTGGAAACACCATATATTTT. The chain couples TRBV5-1 to TRBJ1-3; no firm D call. V was cut by 0 bases and J by 0 bases, with 10 bases left in between. Germline V gene data show CDR1 as SGHRS and CDR2 as YFSETQ. The CDR3 extends over 16 amino acids.

This clone appeared once. The chain has TRBV14 and TRBJ1-2, with D perhaps TRBD1 (6 bases). Trimming removed 4 bases at V and 6 bases at J, with 15 bases between. The CDR3 is made up of 14 amino acids. Germline CDR1 reads SGHDN; CDR2 reads FVKESK. The CDR3 DNA reads as TGTGCCAGCAGCCGCGTCGGGGGCATGGATGGCTACACCTTC. Its translation is CASSRVGGMDGYTF.

This clone has just a few counts. The rearrangement uses TRBV11-3 and TRBJ2-3; 14 nucleotides match TRBD2. Trimming removed 4 bases from V and 4 bases from J; junction bases left unmatched: 1. CDR3 length: 15 residues. Germline V gives CDR1 SGHNT, CDR2 YENEEA. Written as DNA, the CDR3 is TGTGCCAGCAGCTCGGGACTAGCGGGAGCAGATACGCAGTATTTT. It codes for CASSSGLAGADTQYF.

The chain combines TRBV5-1 with TRBJ2-5, with D unclear. Trimming took 6 bases from V and 2 from J, leaving 17 bases between them. The CDR3 totals 15 residues. Germline CDR1 SGHRS, CDR2 YFSETQ. This chain's CDR3 is CASTTQGVSQETQYF. The CDR3 bases are TGCGCCAGCACCACCCAAGGAGTGAGTCAAGAGACCCAGTACTTC.

This clone has just a few counts. The rearrangement joins TRBV6-1 to TRBJ2-3; D is uncertain. Germline loops: CDR1 MNHNS, CDR2 SASEGT. Trimming stripped 6 bases from V and 2 bases from J, with 15 bases between. This CDR3 spans 15 amino acids. CDR3 sequence: CASSPSTRATDTQYF. The CDR3 coding sequence is TGTGCCAGCAGCCCCTCTACACGGGCCACAGATACGCAGTATTTT.